This TCR beta chain is drawn from a study of Ad26.COV2.S vaccination and SARS-CoV-2 variants. In the study overall: Intramuscularly, Ad26.COV2.S was given either once or twice, 56 days apart.

As for treatment: some 19 received Ad26.COV2.S at low or high dose, single or two shots; a few received placebo; per-sample allocation not given. The samples date from day 63 after the first vaccine or placebo injection. Profiled with immunoSEQ multiplex PCR; TCRdb holds only in-frame clones, not every one. The data hold about 460,000 clones, with 70% to 90% observed a single time. Germline V lookup: CDR1 SGHRS, CDR2 YFSETQ. V was trimmed by 0 bases and J by 2 bases, leaving 3 bases between them. The CDR3 runs to 14 residues. The starting material was peripheral blood, obtained in a trial of Ad26.COV2.S vaccine versus placebo. The V call is TRBV5-1, the J call TRBJ1-6; D not resolved. The origin of this receptor is a person aged 18-60 years who received the Ad26.COV2.S COVID-19 vaccine or a placebo. For the CDR3, the DNA is TGCGCCAGCAGCTTGGACACCTATAATTCACCCCTCCACTTT. Translation: CASSLDTYNSPLHF.